Following are 27 T cell receptor beta chains from one sample sequenced in a study of control samples from healthy donors and cancer patients. Here immunoSEQ multiplex PCR was the method, and the copy in TCRdb shows in-frame clones only, minus some. The sample records roughly 81,000 clones, approximately 82% being singletons. The sample consisted of PBMCs. All receptors come from a man aged 55-75 years with head and neck cancer.

The rearrangement uses TRBV30 and TRBJ2-5, with a possible D match to TRBD2 (6 bases). V was cut by 3 bases and J by 3 bases, with 17 bases left in between. CDR1 GTSNPN and CDR2 SVGIG come from the germline V gene (reference sequence). This CDR3 is 15 amino acids long. The CDR3 DNA reads TGTGCCTGGAGGCCCCTCGTCCGGAGGGAAGAGACCCAGTACTTC. Residues: CAWRPLVRREETQYF.

This clone occurred once. The rearrangement links TRBV4-1 to TRBJ2-3; 13 bases line up with TRBD2. Losses at the gene ends were 4 bases for V and 1 base for J; bases not matched to a gene: 2. Germline V gene lookup returns CDR1 MGHRA and CDR2 YSYEKL. This CDR3 has 16 residues. CDR3 region: CASSLGLAGGTDTQYF. In nucleotides, the CDR3 is TGCGCCAGCAGCCTCGGACTAGCGGGAGGCACAGATACGCAGTATTTT.

The V and J genes are TRBV24-1 and TRBJ2-5, with 12 nucleotides matching TRBD1. Trimming took 3 bases from V and 7 from J; bases not matched to a gene: 11. Germline CDR1 reads KGHDR; CDR2 reads SFDVKD. The CDR3 is made up of 17 amino acids. The CDR3 region has the DNA TGTGCCACCAGTGATAGGGACAGGGGGCCCTCGGTCGGGACCCAGTACTTC. It codes for CATSDRDRGPSVGTQYF.

This chain links TRBV9 with TRBJ2-1; no clear D gene. V was clipped by 0 bases and J by 1 base, with 8 bases between them. Germline CDR1 reads SGDLS; CDR2 reads YYNGEE. The CDR3 covers 15 residues. The CDR3 loop is CASSVVERSYNEQFF. DNA of the CDR3: TGTGCCAGCAGCGTAGTAGAGCGTTCCTACAATGAGCAGTTCTTC.

The chain uses TRBV4-1 and TRBJ1-2; TRBD1 is a possible D gene (6 bases). The CDR3 spans 20 residues. The germline V and J ends were trimmed by 2 bases and 7 bases, with 32 bases remaining between them. Germline V gene lookup returns CDR1 MGHRA and CDR2 YSYEKL. DNA for the CDR3: TGCGCCAGCAGCCAACAGGCTTTTACTTTGACGGGGGGCGGAGTACGTGGCTACACCTTC. It yields the protein CASSQQAFTLTGGGVRGYTF.

This clone showed up just once. The rearrangement links TRBV5-4 to TRBJ1-5, with D unclear. V was pared by 1 base and J by 5 bases, with 7 bases between. Germline CDR1 is SGHNT and CDR2 is YYREEE (reference sequence). This CDR3 has 13 residues. The CDR3 loop reads CASSLHGDQPQHF. For the CDR3, the DNA is TGTGCCAGCAGCTTGCACGGGGATCAGCCCCAGCATTTT.

This chain uses TRBV30 with TRBJ1-2, with 8 bases identical to TRBD1. The germline V gene has CDR1 GTSNPN and CDR2 SVGIG (reference sequence). After removal of 2 bases from V and 2 bases from J, the junction contained 4 bases not matched to a gene. CDR3 length: 14 residues. CDR3: CAWSQGTGNYGYTF. CDR3 DNA: TGTGCCTGGAGTCAAGGGACAGGAAACTATGGCTACACCTTC.

This clone was counted a few times. This sequence joins TRBV24-1 and TRBJ1-5; D possibly corresponds to TRBD1 (6 bases). The CDR3 has 18 residues. The V gene lost 4 bases and the J gene lost 3 bases, with 21 bases spanning the gap. The V gene's germline CDR1 is KGHDR and CDR2 SFDVKD. CDR3 coding DNA: TGTGCCACCAGTGACACGGGGTCCGTGGGACAATTCAATCAGCCCCAGCATTTT. Protein: CATSDTGSVGQFNQPQHF.

The rearrangement links TRBV10-3 to TRBJ1-1; TRBD1 matches 8 bases. Germline CDR1 and CDR2: ENHRY and SYGVKD. V lost 10 bases, J lost 0 bases, and 10 bases stayed unmatched. The CDR3 runs 15 residues. The CDR3 nucleotides are TGTGCCAGCCAATTAACGGACAGGGTGAACACTGAAGCTTTCTTT. This codes for CASQLTDRVNTEAFF.

The CDR3: CASSRDTPRTDTQYF. In DNA, the CDR3 is TGTGCCAGCAGTAGGGACACCCCCAGGACAGATACGCAGTATTTT. The chain couples TRBV5-4 to TRBJ2-3, with D perhaps TRBD1 (6 bases). The CDR3 contains 15 residues. Germline lookup yields CDR1 SGHNT and CDR2 YYREEE (reference sequence). V lost 5 bases to trimming and J lost 3 bases, with 16 bases between them. The full variable domain, rest sourced from reference TRBV5-4 and TRBJ2-3, is ETGVTQSPTHLIKTRGQQVTLRCSSQSGHNTVSWYQQALGQGPQFIFQYYREEENGRGNFPPRFSGLQFPNYSSELNVNALELDDSALYLCASSRDTPRTDTQYFGPGTRLTVL.

V and J are TRBV5-1 and TRBJ2-1, with 8 bases fitting TRBD2. Germline loops: CDR1 SGHRS, CDR2 YFSETQ. The junction had 13 bases not matched to a gene; V was cut back by 3 bases and J by 8 bases. The CDR3 runs to 16 residues. For the CDR3, the DNA is TGCGCCAGCAGCTCCTCGGTTAGCGGGATATCGGATGAGCAGTTCTTC. This encodes CASSSSVSGISDEQFF. Variable domain in full (rest from reference TRBV5-1 and TRBJ2-1): KAGVTQTPRYLIKTRGQQVTLSCSPISGHRSVSWYQQTPGQGLQFLFEYFSETQRNKGNFPGRFSGRQFSNSRSEMNVSTLELGDSALYLCASSSSVSGISDEQFFGPGTRLTVL.

CDR3 DNA sequence: TGCAGCGTTTTAGATACAGGGTCAACAGACGAGCAGTACTTC. Residues: CSVLDTGSTDEQYF. The V call is TRBV29-1, the J call TRBJ2-7; D might be TRBD1 (6 bases). The V and J ends lost 5 bases and 5 bases respectively, with 19 bases between them. This CDR3 spans 14 amino acids. Germline CDR1 reads SQVTM; CDR2 reads ANQGSEA.

The chain has TRBV11-2 and TRBJ2-1, with 7 bases matching TRBD2. Looked up from germline, CDR1 is SGHAT and CDR2 is FQNNGV. V shed 3 bases, J shed 12 bases, and the junction held 5 bases outside the gene matches. This CDR3 is built from 12 residues. CDR3 residues: CASSFGREVQFF. The CDR3 DNA reads as TGTGCCAGCAGCTTTGGGAGGGAGGTGCAGTTCTTC.

The chain recombines TRBV28 with TRBJ1-2, with no clear D. Germline V gene sequence: CDR1 MDHEN, CDR2 SYDVKM. Trimming shortened V by 3 bases and J by 4 bases, and 21 bases separated the two germline ends. This CDR3 region has 17 residues. CDR3 sequence (DNA): TGTGCCAGCAGTTTCCCTCTACTTCTGGGGAGAGCCTATGGCTACACCTTC. Its translation: CASSFPLLLGRAYGYTF.

V is TRBV18 and J is TRBJ2-7; 11 nucleotides align to TRBD2. With V trimmed by 5 bases and J by 0 bases, 12 bases remained unmatched. Germline CDR1 reads KGHSH; CDR2 reads LQKENI. The CDR3 covers 18 residues. The CDR3 coding sequence is TGTGCCAGCTCATTGGCCCGGACTAGCGGGCCGAGCTCCTACGAGCAGTACTTC. This gives the protein CASSLARTSGPSSYEQYF.

The V call is TRBV6-1, the J call TRBJ2-4; D remains unclear. The V end lost 1 base, the J end lost 8 bases, and 12 bases lay between the germline ends. CDR1 and CDR2 (germline): MNHNS, SASEGT. CDR3 length: 14 amino acids. The CDR3 spells CASSEVVGIHIQYF. The CDR3 DNA sequence: TGTGCCAGCAGTGAAGTCGTAGGGATTCACATTCAGTACTTC.

This rearrangement joins TRBV5-4 to TRBJ2-7, with 7 bases that match TRBD1. The CDR3 extends over 12 amino acids. The J segment lost 3 bases and the V segment lost 4 bases, leaving 1 base of the junction unmatched. From germline, CDR1 is SGHNT and CDR2 YYREEE (reference sequence). In DNA form, the CDR3 reads TGTGCCAGCAGCCGGACAGGCTACGAGCAGTACTTC. Protein sequence: CASSRTGYEQYF.

The chain carries TRBV21-1 and TRBJ2-5. TRBV21-1 is annotated as a pseudogene. The CDR3 runs to 16 residues. The CDR3 sequence is CASSGRIDRRRGSVYF. The CDR3 DNA is TGTGCCAGCAGCGGTCGCATAGACAGGCGGAGGGGATCGGTTTACTTC.

The chain has TRBV18 and TRBJ1-1; the D is unclear. This CDR3 is built from 13 residues. V lost 3 bases, J lost 3 bases, and 8 bases lay in between. Germline CDR1 and CDR2: KGHSH and LQKENI. CDR3 nucleotide sequence: TGTGCCAGCTCACCCGGACGGGACACTGAAGCTTTCTTT. As protein: CASSPGRDTEAFF.

CDR3 in amino acids: CASSPQGYEQYF. The CDR3 region has the DNA TGTGCCAGCAGCCCCCAGGGATACGAGCAGTACTTC. V usage is TRBV6-5 and J usage is TRBJ2-7; maybe TRBD1 (5 bases). Looked up from germline, CDR1 is MNHEY and CDR2 is SVGAGI. The CDR3 totals 12 residues. The ends were cut back, 6 bases at V and 4 bases at J, with 10 bases in the middle.

This clone was seen a single time. The CDR3 DNA is TGTGCCAGCAGCTTACCCGGCGCCGGGACAGGGGGCTCCTACGAGCAGTACTTC. Its protein is CASSLPGAGTGGSYEQYF. The genes are TRBV7-8 and TRBJ2-7; 11 bases agree with TRBD1. V lost 2 bases and J lost 0; bases outside the gene matches: 9. Germline V gene sequence: CDR1 SGHVS, CDR2 FQNEAQ. The CDR3 contains 18 residues. Full variable domain (remainder filled in from reference TRBV7-8 and TRBJ2-7): GAGVSQSPRYKVAKRGQDVALRCDPISGHVSLFWYQQALGQGPEFLTYFQNEAQLDKSGLPSDRFFAERPEGSVSTLKIQRTQQEDSAVYLCASSLPGAGTGGSYEQYFGPGTRLTVT.

The chain links TRBV5-1 to TRBJ2-2; D not certain. The CDR3 consists of 13 residues. Trimming removed 1 base at V and 5 bases at J, with 6 bases between. Germline-derived CDR1 and CDR2 are SGHRS and YFSETQ. The CDR3 coding sequence is TGCGCCAGCAGCTTGATGGAAACCGGGGAGCTGTTTTTT. This codes for CASSLMETGELFF. The full variable domain, with the rest looked up from reference TRBV5-1 and TRBJ2-2, is KAGVTQTPRYLIKTRGQQVTLSCSPISGHRSVSWYQQTPGQGLQFLFEYFSETQRNKGNFPGRFSGRQFSNSRSEMNVSTLELGDSALYLCASSLMETGELFFGEGSRLTVL.

V gene TRBV4-1 combines with J gene TRBJ2-3; D tentatively reads TRBD1 or TRBD2 (5 bases each). In germline, CDR1 is MGHRA, CDR2 YSYEKL. Deletions cut 4 bases from V and 2 bases from J, with 16 bases between. The CDR3 sequence is 16 residues long. The CDR3 nucleotides read TGCGCCAGCAGCCGCCTGAGGGGCGGGTACACAGATACGCAGTATTTT. Amino acids: CASSRLRGGYTDTQYF.

The V call is TRBV27, the J call TRBJ1-4; weak D call: TRBD1 (5 bases). CDR1 and CDR2 (germline): MNHEY, SMNVEV (reference sequence). The CDR3 has 16 residues. With 2 bases removed from V and 6 bases from J, the gap between germline ends came to 16 bases. The CDR3 loop reads CASSLGWGVGDEKLFF. The CDR3 nucleotides are TGTGCCAGCAGTTTAGGATGGGGGGTAGGCGATGAAAAACTGTTTTTT.

The chain has TRBV11-3 and TRBJ2-1; D perhaps matches TRBD1 (5 bases). The V and J ends lost 3 bases and 0 bases respectively, with 9 bases between them. Germline values: CDR1 SGHNT, CDR2 YENEEA. The CDR3 consists of 15 residues. The CDR3 region has the DNA TGTGCCAGCAGCTTTACAGGTAGCTCCTACAATGAGCAGTTCTTC. As protein: CASSFTGSSYNEQFF. Full variable domain (rest looked up from reference TRBV11-3 and TRBJ2-1): EAGVVQSPRYKIIEKKQPVAFWCNPISGHNTLYWYLQNLGQGPELLIRYENEEAVDDSQLPKDRFSAERLKGVDSTLKIQPAELGDSAVYLCASSFTGSSYNEQFFGPGTRLTVL.

The V call is TRBV29-1, the J call TRBJ2-5; D is uncertain. V shed 7 bases and J shed 2 bases, with 8 bases lying between them. The CDR3 is made up of 11 amino acids. Germline V gene data show CDR1 as SQVTM and CDR2 as ANQGSEA. CDR3: CSETFQETQYF. DNA of the CDR3: TGCAGCGAAACGTTTCAAGAGACCCAGTACTTC.

The chain couples TRBV28 to TRBJ2-5, with 8 bases that match TRBD1. This CDR3 has 16 amino acids. CDR1 and CDR2 (germline): MDHEN, SYDVKM. V lost 3 bases to trimming and J lost 5 bases; unmatched junction nucleotides: 11. The CDR3 DNA reads as TGTGCCAGCAGTTTTGGTCGCAGGGGGCGAGGGGAGACCCAGTACTTC. Protein sequence: CASSFGRRGRGETQYF.